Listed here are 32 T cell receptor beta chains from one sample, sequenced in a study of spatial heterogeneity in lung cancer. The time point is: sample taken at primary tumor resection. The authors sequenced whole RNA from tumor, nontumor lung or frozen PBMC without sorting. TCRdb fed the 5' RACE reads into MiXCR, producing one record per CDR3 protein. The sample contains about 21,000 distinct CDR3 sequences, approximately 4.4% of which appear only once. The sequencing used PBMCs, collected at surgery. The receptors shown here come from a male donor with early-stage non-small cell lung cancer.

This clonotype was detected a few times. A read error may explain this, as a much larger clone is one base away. The CDR3 loop is CASSPTSGSTDTQYF. The CDR3, as DNA: TGTGCCAGCAGCCCGACTAGCGGGAGCACAGATACGCAGTATTTT. The chain links TRBV3-1 to TRBJ2-3, with 10 bases fitting TRBD2. The CDR3 covers 15 residues. J was trimmed by 0 bases and V by 4 bases; bases with no gene match: 1. Germline CDR1 is LGHDT and CDR2 is YNNKEL (reference sequence).

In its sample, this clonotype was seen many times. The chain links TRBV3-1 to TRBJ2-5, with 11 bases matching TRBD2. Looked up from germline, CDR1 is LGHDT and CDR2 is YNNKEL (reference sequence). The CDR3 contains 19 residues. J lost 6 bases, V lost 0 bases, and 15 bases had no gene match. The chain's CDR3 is CASSQDGLGQLAGGQTQYF. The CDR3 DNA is TGTGCCAGCAGCCAAGACGGGCTGGGGCAGCTAGCGGGAGGACAGACCCAGTACTTC.

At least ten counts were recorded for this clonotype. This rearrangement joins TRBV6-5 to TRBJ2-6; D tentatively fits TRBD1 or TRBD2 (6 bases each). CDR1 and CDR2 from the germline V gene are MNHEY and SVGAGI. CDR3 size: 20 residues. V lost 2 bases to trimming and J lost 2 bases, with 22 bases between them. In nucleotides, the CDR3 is TGTGCCAGCAGTTACGGGGGAGGACAGAAGAGTCGAACTGGGGCCAACGTCCTGACTTTC. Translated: CASSYGGGQKSRTGANVLTF.

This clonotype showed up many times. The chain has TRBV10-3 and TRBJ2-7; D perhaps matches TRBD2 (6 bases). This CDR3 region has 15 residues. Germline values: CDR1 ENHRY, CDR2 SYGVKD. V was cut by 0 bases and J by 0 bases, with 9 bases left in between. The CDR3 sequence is CAISESGDSSYEQYF. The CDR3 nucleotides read TGTGCCATCAGTGAGTCTGGGGACTCCTCCTACGAGCAGTACTTC.

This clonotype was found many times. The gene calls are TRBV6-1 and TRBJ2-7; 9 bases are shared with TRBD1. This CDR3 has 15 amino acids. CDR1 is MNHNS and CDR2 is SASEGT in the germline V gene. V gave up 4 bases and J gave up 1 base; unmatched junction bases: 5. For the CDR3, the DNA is TGTGCCAGCAGTGGGGGACAGGGCTTGTCCTACGAGCAGTACTTC. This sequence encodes CASSGGQGLSYEQYF.

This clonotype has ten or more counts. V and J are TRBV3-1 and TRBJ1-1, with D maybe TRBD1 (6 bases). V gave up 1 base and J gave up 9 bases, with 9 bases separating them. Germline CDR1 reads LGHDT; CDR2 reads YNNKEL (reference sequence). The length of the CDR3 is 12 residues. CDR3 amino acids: CASSQVRGQAFF. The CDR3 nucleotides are TGTGCCAGCAGCCAAGTCCGGGGGCAAGCTTTCTTT.

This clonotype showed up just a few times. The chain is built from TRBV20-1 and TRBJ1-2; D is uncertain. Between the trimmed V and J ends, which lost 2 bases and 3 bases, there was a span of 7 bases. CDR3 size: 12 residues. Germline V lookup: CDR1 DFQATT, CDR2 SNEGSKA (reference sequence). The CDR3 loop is CSARQPDYGYTF. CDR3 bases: TGCAGTGCTAGACAGCCTGACTATGGCTACACCTTC.

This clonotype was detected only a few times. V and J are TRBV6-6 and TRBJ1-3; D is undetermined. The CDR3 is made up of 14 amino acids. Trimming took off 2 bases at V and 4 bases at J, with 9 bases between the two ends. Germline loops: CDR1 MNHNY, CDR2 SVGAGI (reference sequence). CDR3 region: CASSYGVSGNTIYF. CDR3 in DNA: TGTGCCAGCAGTTACGGGGTTTCGGGAAACACCATATATTTT.

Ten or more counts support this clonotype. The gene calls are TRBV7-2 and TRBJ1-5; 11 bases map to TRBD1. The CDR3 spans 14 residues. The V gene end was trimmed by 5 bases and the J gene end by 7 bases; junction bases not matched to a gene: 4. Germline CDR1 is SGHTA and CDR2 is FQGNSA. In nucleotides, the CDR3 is TGTGCCAGCAGCCCAGGACAGGGGGCACAGCCCCAGCATTTT. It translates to CASSPGQGAQPQHF.

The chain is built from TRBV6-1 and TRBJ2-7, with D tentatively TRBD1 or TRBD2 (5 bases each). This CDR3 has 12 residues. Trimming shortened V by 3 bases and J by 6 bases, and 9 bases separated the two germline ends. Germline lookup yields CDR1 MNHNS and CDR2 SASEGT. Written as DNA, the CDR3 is TGTGCCAGCAGTGAGTTGGGGGTCGAGCAGTACTTC. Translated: CASSELGVEQYF.

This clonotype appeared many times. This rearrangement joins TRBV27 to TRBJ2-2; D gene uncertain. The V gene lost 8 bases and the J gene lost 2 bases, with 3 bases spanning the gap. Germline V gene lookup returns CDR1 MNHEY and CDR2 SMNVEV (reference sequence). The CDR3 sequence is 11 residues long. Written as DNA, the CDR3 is TGTGCCAGCCCAAACACCGGGGAGCTGTTTTTT. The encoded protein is CASPNTGELFF.

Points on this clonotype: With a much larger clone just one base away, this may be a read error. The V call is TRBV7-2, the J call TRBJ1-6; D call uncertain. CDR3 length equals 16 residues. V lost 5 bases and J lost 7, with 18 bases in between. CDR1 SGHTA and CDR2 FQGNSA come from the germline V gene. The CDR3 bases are TGTGCCAGCAGCCGCCTCGAGAGGAGTGGAAATTCACCCCTCCACTTT. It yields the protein CASSRLERSGNSPLHF.

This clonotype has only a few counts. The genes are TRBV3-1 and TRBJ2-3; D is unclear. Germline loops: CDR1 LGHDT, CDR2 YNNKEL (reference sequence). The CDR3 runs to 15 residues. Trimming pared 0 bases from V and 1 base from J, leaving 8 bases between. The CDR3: CASSQEGRGTDTQYF. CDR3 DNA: TGTGCCAGCAGCCAAGAAGGACGGGGCACAGATACGCAGTATTTT.

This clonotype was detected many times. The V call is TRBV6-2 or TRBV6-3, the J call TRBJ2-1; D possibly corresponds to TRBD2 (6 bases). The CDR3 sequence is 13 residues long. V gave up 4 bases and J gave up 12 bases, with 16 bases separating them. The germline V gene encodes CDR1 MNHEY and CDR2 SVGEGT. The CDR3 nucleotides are TGTGCCAGCAGTTTCGGGACTCCCACCGGGCAGTTCTTC. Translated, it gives CASSFGTPTGQFF.

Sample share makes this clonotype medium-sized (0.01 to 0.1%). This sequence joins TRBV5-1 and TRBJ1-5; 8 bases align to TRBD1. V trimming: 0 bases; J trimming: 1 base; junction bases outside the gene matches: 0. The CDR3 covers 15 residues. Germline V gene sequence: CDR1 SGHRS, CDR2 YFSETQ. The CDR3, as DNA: TGCGCCAGCAGCTTGGGGACAGGGAGCAATCAGCCCCAGCATTTT. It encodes CASSLGTGSNQPQHF.

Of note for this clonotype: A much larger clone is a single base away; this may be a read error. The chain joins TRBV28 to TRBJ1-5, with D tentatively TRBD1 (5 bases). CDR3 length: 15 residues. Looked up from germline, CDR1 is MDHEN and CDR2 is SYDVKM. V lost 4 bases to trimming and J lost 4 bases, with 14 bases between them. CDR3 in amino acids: CASSSAGTMNQPQHF. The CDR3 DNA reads TGTGCCAGCAGTTCAGCCGGGACCATGAATCAGCCCCAGCATTTT.

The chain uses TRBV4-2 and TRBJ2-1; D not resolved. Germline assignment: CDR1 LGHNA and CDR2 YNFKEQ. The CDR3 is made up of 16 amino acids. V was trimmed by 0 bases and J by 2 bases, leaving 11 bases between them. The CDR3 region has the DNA TGTGCCAGCAGCCAAGATTTGCTTGCGCCCTACAATGAGCAGTTCTTC. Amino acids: CASSQDLLAPYNEQFF.

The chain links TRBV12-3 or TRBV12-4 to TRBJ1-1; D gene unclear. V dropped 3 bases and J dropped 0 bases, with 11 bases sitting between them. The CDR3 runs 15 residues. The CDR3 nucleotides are TGTGCCAGCAGTTTCGACGGCCTCTTGAACACTGAAGCTTTCTTT. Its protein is CASSFDGLLNTEAFF.

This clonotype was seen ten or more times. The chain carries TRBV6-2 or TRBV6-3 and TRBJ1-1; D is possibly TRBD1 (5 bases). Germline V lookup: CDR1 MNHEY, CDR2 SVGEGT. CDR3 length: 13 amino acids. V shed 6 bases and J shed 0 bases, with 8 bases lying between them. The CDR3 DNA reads TGTGCCAGCAGCCTACAGGTGAACACTGAAGCTTTCTTT. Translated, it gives CASSLQVNTEAFF.

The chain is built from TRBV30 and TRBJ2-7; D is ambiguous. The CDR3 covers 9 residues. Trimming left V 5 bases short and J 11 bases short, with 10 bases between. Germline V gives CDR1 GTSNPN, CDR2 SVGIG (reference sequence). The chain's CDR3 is CAWPEREYF. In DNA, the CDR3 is TGTGCCTGGCCCGAACGGGAGTACTTC.

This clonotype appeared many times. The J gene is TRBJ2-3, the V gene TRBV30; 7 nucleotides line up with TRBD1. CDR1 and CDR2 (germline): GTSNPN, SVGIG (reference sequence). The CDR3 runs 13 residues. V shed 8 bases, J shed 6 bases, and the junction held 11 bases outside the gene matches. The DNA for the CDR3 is TGTGCCGGTAACAGGGGATGGGGGGATACGCAGTATTTT. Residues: CAGNRGWGDTQYF.

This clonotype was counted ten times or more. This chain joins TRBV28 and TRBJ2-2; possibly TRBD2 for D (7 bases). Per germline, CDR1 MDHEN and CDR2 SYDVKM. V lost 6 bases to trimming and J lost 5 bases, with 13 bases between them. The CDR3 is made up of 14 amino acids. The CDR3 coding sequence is TGTGCCAGCAGAGGGGGGGGCAGAACCGGGGAGCTGTTTTTT. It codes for CASRGGGRTGELFF.

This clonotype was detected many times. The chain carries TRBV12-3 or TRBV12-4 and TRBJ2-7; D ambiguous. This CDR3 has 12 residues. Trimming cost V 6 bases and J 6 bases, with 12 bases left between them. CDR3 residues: CASRDGAGEQYF. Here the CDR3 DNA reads TGTGCCAGCAGGGATGGAGCAGGCGAGCAGTACTTC.

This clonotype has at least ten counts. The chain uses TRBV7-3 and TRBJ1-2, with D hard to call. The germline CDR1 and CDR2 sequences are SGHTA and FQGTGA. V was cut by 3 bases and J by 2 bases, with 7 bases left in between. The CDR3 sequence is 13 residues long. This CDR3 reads CASSFRQNYGYTF. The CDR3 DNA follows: TGTGCCAGCAGCTTTAGGCAGAACTATGGCTACACCTTC.

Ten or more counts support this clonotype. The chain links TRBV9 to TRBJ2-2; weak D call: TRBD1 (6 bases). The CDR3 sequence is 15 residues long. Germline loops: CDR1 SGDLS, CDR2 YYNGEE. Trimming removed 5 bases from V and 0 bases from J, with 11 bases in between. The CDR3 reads CASRGAGANTGELFF. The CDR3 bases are TGTGCCAGCAGAGGAGCAGGGGCGAACACCGGGGAGCTGTTTTTT.

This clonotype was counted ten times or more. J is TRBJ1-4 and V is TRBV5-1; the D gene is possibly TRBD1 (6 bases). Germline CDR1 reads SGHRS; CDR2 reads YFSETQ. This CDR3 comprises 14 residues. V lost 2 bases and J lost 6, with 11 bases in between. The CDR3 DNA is TGCGCCAGCAGCTTCCGGGACATGGATGAAAAACTGTTTTTT. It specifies CASSFRDMDEKLFF.

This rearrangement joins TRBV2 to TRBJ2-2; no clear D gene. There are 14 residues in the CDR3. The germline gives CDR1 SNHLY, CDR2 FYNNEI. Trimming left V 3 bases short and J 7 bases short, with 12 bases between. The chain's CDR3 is CASSDYSNGGELFF. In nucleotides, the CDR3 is TGTGCCAGCAGTGATTACAGTAATGGCGGGGAGCTGTTTTTT.

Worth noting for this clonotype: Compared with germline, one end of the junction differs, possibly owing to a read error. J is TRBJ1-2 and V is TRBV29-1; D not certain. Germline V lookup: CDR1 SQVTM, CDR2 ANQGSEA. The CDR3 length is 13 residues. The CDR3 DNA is TGCAGCGCTGAAGTTGGACGGACCCCAGGCTACACCTTC. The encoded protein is CSAEVGRTPGYTF. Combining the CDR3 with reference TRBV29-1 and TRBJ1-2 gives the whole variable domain SAVISQKPSRDICQRGTSLTIQCQVDSQVTMMFWYRQQPGQSLTLIATANQGSEATYESGFVIDKFPISRPNLTFSTLTVSNMSPEDSSIYLCSAEVGRTPGYTFGSGTRLTVV.

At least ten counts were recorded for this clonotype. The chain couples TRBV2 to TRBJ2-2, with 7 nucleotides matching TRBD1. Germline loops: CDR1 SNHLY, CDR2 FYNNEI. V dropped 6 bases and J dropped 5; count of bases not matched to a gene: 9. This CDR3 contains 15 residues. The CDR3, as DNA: TGTGCCAGCAGGGCACAGGGGTTGGTGACCGGGGAGCTGTTTTTT. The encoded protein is CASRAQGLVTGELFF.

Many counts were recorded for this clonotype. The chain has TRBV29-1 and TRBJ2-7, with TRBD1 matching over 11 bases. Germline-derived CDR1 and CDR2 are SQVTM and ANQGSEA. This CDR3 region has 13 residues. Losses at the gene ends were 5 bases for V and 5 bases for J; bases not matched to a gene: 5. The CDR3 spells CSVSGTGGNEQYF. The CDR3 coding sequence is TGCAGCGTTAGTGGGACAGGGGGTAACGAGCAGTACTTC.

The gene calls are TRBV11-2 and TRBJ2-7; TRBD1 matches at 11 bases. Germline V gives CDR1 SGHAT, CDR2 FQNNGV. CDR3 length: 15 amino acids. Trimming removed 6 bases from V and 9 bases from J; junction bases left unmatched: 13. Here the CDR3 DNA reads TGTGCCAGCAGACGCCCGGGACAGGGGGACCCGGGGCAGTACTTC. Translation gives CASRRPGQGDPGQYF.

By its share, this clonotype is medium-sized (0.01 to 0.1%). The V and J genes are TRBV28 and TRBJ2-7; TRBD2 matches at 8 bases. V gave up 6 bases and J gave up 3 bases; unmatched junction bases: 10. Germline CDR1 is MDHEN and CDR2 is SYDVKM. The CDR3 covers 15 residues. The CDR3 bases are TGTGCCAGCAGCCAAGGACTAGCCCGTGTCTACGAGCAGTACTTC. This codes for CASSQGLARVYEQYF.